Listed below are T cell receptor beta chains from one sample, sequenced in a study of shared clonotypes between healthy human individuals. The data were produced by immunoSEQ multiplex PCR, yet TCRdb's version contains in-frame clones alone and is incomplete. The sample shows about 680,000 clones, around 72% of them seen only once. The sequencing input was memory CD4+ T cells sorted from blood. These receptors all come from a woman aged 25 to 39 in good health. CDR3s include the opening cysteine and the closing phenylalanine or tryptophan. Fields, in order: J gene, V gene, clone size, D gene, CDR3 protein, CDR3 DNA. The D gene is left open where the match is weak. Clone size, where shown, is once, few, many, or a class for clones that have expanded.

>TRBJ2-7|TRBV18|once|.
CASSPAADYEQYF
TGTGCCAGCTCACCGGCCGCGGACTACGAGCAGTACTTC
>TRBJ2-5|TRBV5-1|.|.
CASTSLPTETQYF
TGCGCCAGCACCTCCTTACCCACGGAGACCCAGTACTTC
>TRBJ2-3|TRBV5-1|.|TRBD2
CASSLEGREADTQYF
TGCGCCAGCAGCTTGGAAGGGCGGGAGGCAGATACGCAGTATTTT
>TRBJ2-5|TRBV28|.|TRBD1
CASSLPPGQGAETQYF
TGTGCCAGCAGTTTACCACCGGGACAGGGGGCGGAGACCCAGTACTTC
>TRBJ1-1|TRBV2|.|.
CASSYGTEAFF
TGTGCCAGCAGTTATGGCACTGAAGCTTTCTTT
>TRBJ2-1|TRBV7-7|.|TRBD1
CASSPDRGNEQFF
TGTGCCAGCAGCCCGGACAGGGGCAATGAGCAGTTCTTC
>TRBJ2-7|TRBV6-1|.|TRBD2
CARRPSGSREQYF
TGTGCCAGGAGGCCTAGCGGGAGTAGGGAGCAGTACTTC
>TRBJ2-7|TRBV5-5|.|.
CASSLGPGAYEQYF
TGTGCCAGCAGCTTGGGTCCGGGGGCCTACGAGCAGTACTTC
>TRBJ1-5|TRBV25-1|.|.
CASSDSNQPQHF
TGTGCCAGCAGTGACTCAAATCAGCCCCAGCATTTT
>TRBJ2-7|TRBV2|.|.
CASRTGDSSYEQYF
TGTGCCAGCAGGACAGGAGATAGCTCCTACGAGCAGTACTTC
>TRBJ2-3|TRBV7-9|.|TRBD1
CASSYSPGTGSTDTQYF
TGTGCCAGCAGCTATAGTCCCGGGACAGGGTCCACAGATACGCAGTATTTT
>TRBJ2-5|TRBV28|.|.
CASSRAGRLQETQYF
TGTGCCAGCAGTAGGGCGGGTCGGCTTCAAGAGACCCAGTACTTC
>TRBJ1-1|TRBV30|.|.
CAWSVGGTEAFF
TGTGCCTGGAGTGTTGGAGGGACTGAAGCTTTCTTT
>TRBJ2-7|TRBV28|.|TRBD1
CASSLTGQGPSGQYEQYF
TGTGCCAGCAGTTTAACGGGACAGGGACCCTCGGGGCAATACGAGCAGTACTTC
>TRBJ2-6|TRBV6-5|.|.
CASSHSSGANVLTF
TGTGCCAGCAGTCATAGCTCTGGGGCCAACGTCCTGACTTTC
>TRBJ2-1|TRBV7-2|.|TRBD2
CASSFLYSGINTRNEQFF
TGTGCCAGCAGCTTCCTCTATAGCGGGATCAATACAAGGAATGAGCAGTTCTTC
>TRBJ1-5|TRBV13|few|TRBD1
CASSLGGQDQPQHF
TGTGCCAGCAGCTTAGGAGGACAGGATCAGCCCCAGCATTTT
>TRBJ2-1|TRBV7-9|.|TRBD2
CASSLAWTSGSRNEQFF
TGTGCCAGCAGCTTAGCTTGGACTAGCGGGAGTAGGAATGAGCAGTTCTTC
>TRBJ1-2|TRBV19|.|.
CASSLPRGAHRGSGYTF
TGTGCCAGTAGTCTGCCACGAGGAGCCCACCGAGGGTCTGGCTACACCTTC
>TRBJ2-7|TRBV19|.|TRBD2
CATQREGRHEQYF
TGTGCCACCCAGCGGGAGGGCCGTCATGAGCAGTACTTC
>TRBJ1-1|TRBV6-4|once|TRBD1
CASSNDRAWVTEAFF
TGTGCCAGCAGTAACGACAGGGCGTGGGTCACTGAAGCTTTCTTT
>TRBJ2-1|TRBV6-1|once|.
CASSEVRVHEQFF
TGTGCCAGCAGTGAAGTCAGGGTGCATGAGCAGTTCTTC
>TRBJ2-3|TRBV5-1|many|TRBD1
CASSLGTGGDTQYF
TGCGCCAGCAGCTTGGGGACAGGAGGAGATACGCAGTATTTT
>TRBJ1-4|TRBV6-1|.|.
CAAGRAGGEKLFF
TGTGCCGCTGGGAGGGCGGGGGGCGAAAAACTGTTTTTT
>TRBJ2-4|TRBV5-4|.|.
CASSLDSSLAKNIQYF
TGTGCCAGCAGCTTGGATTCATCCTTAGCCAAAAACATTCAGTACTTC
>TRBJ2-5|TRBV14|.|.
CASSTQQGRIETQYF
TGTGCCAGCAGCACCCAACAGGGGAGGATAGAGACCCAGTACTTC
>TRBJ1-6|TRBV4-2|once|.
CASSQDINNSPLHF
TGTGCCAGCAGCCAGGATATTAATAATTCACCCCTCCACTTT
>TRBJ1-2|TRBV30|.|.
CAWGRSTYTF
TGTGCCTGGGGGAGGTCCACCTACACCTTC
>TRBJ1-1|TRBV7-1|.|.
CASSLGGTPRREAFF
TGTGCCAGCAGCTTAGGAGGGACGCCTCGCCGGGAGGCTTTCTTT
>TRBJ2-1|TRBV6-4|.|TRBD2
CASSDFTSGSINEQFF
TGTGCCAGCAGTGACTTTACTAGCGGGAGCATTAATGAGCAGTTCTTC
>TRBJ1-2|TRBV10-2|few|.
CASSDVGSYGYTF
TGCGCCAGCAGTGACGTGGGGAGCTATGGCTACACCTTC
>TRBJ2-2|TRBV6-4|few|TRBD2
CASSGVAGEIGELFF
TGTGCCAGCAGCGGTGTTGCGGGAGAGATCGGGGAGCTGTTTTTT
>TRBJ1-2|TRBV7-9|.|.
CASSAQSINYGYTF
TGTGCCAGCAGCGCCCAATCGATTAACTATGGCTACACCTTC
>TRBJ1-4|TRBV5-4|.|.
CASLTKIRVGEKLFF
TGTGCCAGCCTCACGAAAATTCGGGTTGGTGAAAAACTGTTTTTT
>TRBJ1-3|TRBV7-2|.|.
CASSQGRLGTDSGNTIYF
TGTGCCAGCAGCCAAGGGCGGCTCGGGACTGACTCTGGAAACACCATATATTTT
>TRBJ2-5|TRBV29-1|few|TRBD1
CSATTGVETQYF
TGCAGCGCTACGACAGGGGTAGAGACCCAGTACTTC
>TRBJ2-7|TRBV2|.|TRBD2
CASSTGTSGRKGYEQYF
TGTGCCAGCAGTACCGGGACTAGCGGGAGAAAGGGCTACGAGCAGTACTTC
>TRBJ2-1|TRBV7-2|few|TRBD2
CASSLGTRAYNEQFF
TGTGCCAGCAGCTTAGGGACTAGAGCCTACAATGAGCAGTTCTTC
>TRBJ1-1|TRBV7-2|.|.
CASSFGYGNTEAFF
TGTGCCAGCAGCTTCGGGTACGGGAACACTGAAGCTTTCTTT
>TRBJ2-7|TRBV9|.|.
CASSVNRGGYEQYF
TGTGCCAGCAGCGTAAACAGGGGGGGCTACGAGCAGTACTTC
>TRBJ2-5|TRBV5-4|.|TRBD1
CASSLGGGTETQYF
TGTGCCAGCAGCTTAGGGGGCGGTACGGAGACCCAGTACTTC
>TRBJ1-1|TRBV7-2|.|.
CANSAQGNMNTEAFF
TGTGCCAACTCAGCCCAGGGGAACATGAACACTGAAGCTTTCTTT
>TRBJ1-3|TRBV28|.|.
CASKWARSGNTIYF
TGTGCCAGCAAGTGGGCCCGCTCTGGAAACACCATATATTTT
>TRBJ2-1|TRBV5-1|few|.
CASKLEGGYNEQFF
TGCGCCAGCAAATTGGAAGGTGGCTACAATGAGCAGTTCTTC
>TRBJ1-2|TRBV4-1|.|TRBD1
CASSQGTGIAYGYTF
TGCGCCAGCAGCCAAGGGACAGGGATTGCCTATGGCTACACCTTC
>TRBJ2-2|TRBV5-4|.|TRBD1
CASSRGRGLDTGELFF
TGTGCCAGCAGCCGAGGCAGGGGGCTCGACACCGGGGAGCTGTTTTTT
>TRBJ2-7|TRBV6-6|.|.
CASRPLGTTYEQYF
TGTGCCAGCAGACCCTTGGGAACCACCTACGAGCAGTACTTC
>TRBJ2-5|TRBV5-1|.|.
CARPLLRFHGDQETQYF
TGCGCCAGACCGCTCCTGAGATTTCACGGGGACCAAGAGACCCAGTACTTC
>TRBJ2-6|TRBV7-9|.|.
CASSFRQAYSGANVLTF
TGTGCCAGCAGCTTCCGACAGGCCTACTCTGGGGCCAACGTCCTGACTTTC
>TRBJ2-6|TRBV11-2|few|.
CASSSGRHSGANVLTF
TGTGCCAGCAGCTCGGGACGGCACTCTGGGGCCAACGTCCTGACTTTC
>TRBJ1-4|TRBV27|few|.
CASSLRTEGEKLFF
TGTGCCAGCAGTTTAAGGACGGAAGGTGAAAAACTGTTTTTT
>TRBJ2-7|TRBV6-6|once|.
CASSDHPGSEQYF
TGTGCCAGCAGTGACCACCCTGGGAGCGAGCAGTACTTC
>TRBJ1-2|TRBV6-1|.|.
CASSEMSTGTPYTF
TGTGCCAGCAGTGAAATGTCGACGGGGACACCTTACACCTTC
>TRBJ2-2|TRBV25-1|once|.
CASSETSGLGELFF
TGTGCCAGCAGTGAAACCTCCGGGTTGGGGGAGCTGTTTTTT